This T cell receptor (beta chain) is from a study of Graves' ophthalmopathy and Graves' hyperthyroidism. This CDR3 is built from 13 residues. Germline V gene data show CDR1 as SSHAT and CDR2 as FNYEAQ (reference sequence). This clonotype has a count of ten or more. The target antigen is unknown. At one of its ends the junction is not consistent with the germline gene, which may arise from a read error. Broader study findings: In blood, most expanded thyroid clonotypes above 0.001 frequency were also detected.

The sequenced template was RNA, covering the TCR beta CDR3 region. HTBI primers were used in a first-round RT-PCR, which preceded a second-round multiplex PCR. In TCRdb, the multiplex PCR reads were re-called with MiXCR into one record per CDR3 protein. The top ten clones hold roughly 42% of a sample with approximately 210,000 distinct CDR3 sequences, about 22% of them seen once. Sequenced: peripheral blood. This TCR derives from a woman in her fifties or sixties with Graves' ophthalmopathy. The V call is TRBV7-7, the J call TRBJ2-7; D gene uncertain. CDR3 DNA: TGTGCTAGCAGCCCCGACACGTCCTACGAGCAGTACTTC. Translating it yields CASSPDTSYEQYF.